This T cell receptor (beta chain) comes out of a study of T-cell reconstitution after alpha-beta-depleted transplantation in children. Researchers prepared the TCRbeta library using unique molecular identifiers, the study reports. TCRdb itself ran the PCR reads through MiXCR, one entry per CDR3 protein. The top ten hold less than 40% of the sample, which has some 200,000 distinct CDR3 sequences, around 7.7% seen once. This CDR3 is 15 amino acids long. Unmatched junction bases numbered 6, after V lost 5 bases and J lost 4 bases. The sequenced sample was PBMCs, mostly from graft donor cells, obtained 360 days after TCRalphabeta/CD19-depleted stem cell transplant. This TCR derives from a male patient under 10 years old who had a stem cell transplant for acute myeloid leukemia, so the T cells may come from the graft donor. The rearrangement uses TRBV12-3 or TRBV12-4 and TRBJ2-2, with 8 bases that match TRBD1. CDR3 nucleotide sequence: TGTGCCAGCAGTCCAGCGACAGGGGTCACCGGGGAGCTGTTTTTT. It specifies CASSPATGVTGELFF.